The 11 T cell receptor beta chains below come from one sample, sequenced in a study of blood T cell repertoires in COVID-19. Profiled with immunoSEQ multiplex PCR; TCRdb holds only in-frame clones, not every one. The repertoire includes around 170,000 clones, roughly nine tenths of them detected once, and about 26% sits in the top ten. Sequenced sample: peripheral blood. The receptor set was obtained from a man in his sixties with acute or convalescent COVID-19.

In this sample, this clone turned up once. The chain carries TRBV30 and TRBJ1-6, with 8 nucleotides matching TRBD1. CDR3 size: 13 residues. CDR1 and CDR2 from the germline V gene are GTSNPN and SVGIG (reference sequence). Trimming removed 7 bases from V and 4 bases from J; junction bases left unmatched: 3. Written as DNA, the CDR3 is TGTGCCTCCCGGGACAGGTATAATTCACCCCTCCACTTT. It specifies CASRDRYNSPLHF.

The gene calls are TRBV6-6 and TRBJ2-3; maybe TRBD2 (5 bases). The CDR3 has 13 amino acids. The germline gives CDR1 MNHNY, CDR2 SVGAGI (reference sequence). Trimming shortened V by 5 bases and J by 5 bases, and 11 bases separated the two germline ends. The CDR3 DNA reads as TGTGCCAGCAGTCCTGGACGGGAAGATACGCAGTATTTT. It translates to CASSPGREDTQYF.

The V call is TRBV30, the J call TRBJ2-2, with D hard to call. The V gene lost 8 bases and the J gene lost 6 bases, with 7 bases spanning the gap. Germline assignment: CDR1 GTSNPN and CDR2 SVGIG (reference sequence). The CDR3 loop spans 10 amino acids. For the CDR3, the DNA is TGTGCCGCCCGGGCCGGGGAGCTGTTTTTT. Translating gives CAARAGELFF.

This clone was observed once. The rearrangement joins TRBV27 to TRBJ2-5; weak D call: TRBD1 (6 bases). CDR3 length: 14 residues. V was trimmed by 6 bases and J by 1 base, leaving 12 bases between them. The germline V gene encodes CDR1 MNHEY and CDR2 SMNVEV (reference sequence). CDR3 nucleotide sequence: TGTGCCAGCAGCAAATGGGACACCCAAGAGACCCAGTACTTC. It specifies CASSKWDTQETQYF.

This clone was counted a single time. V gene TRBV10-3 combines with J gene TRBJ2-1; 11 nucleotides line up with TRBD2. Unmatched junction bases numbered 12, after V lost 7 bases and J lost 7 bases. CDR1 and CDR2 (germline): ENHRY, SYGVKD. The CDR3 loop spans 16 amino acids. This CDR3 is CAITTSGSPLGNEQFF. CDR3 nucleotides: TGTGCCATCACAACTAGCGGGAGTCCACTCGGAAATGAGCAGTTCTTC.

The genes are TRBV11-3 and TRBJ2-2, with D perhaps TRBD1 (6 bases). Trimming shortened V by 3 bases and J by 6 bases, and 8 bases separated the two germline ends. Germline V gene lookup returns CDR1 SGHNT and CDR2 YENEEA. This CDR3 has 13 amino acids. CDR3 DNA: TGTGCCAGCAGCTTCAGGGGCTCCGGGGAGCTGTTTTTT. As protein: CASSFRGSGELFF. Full variable domain (remainder filled in from reference TRBV11-3 and TRBJ2-2): EAGVVQSPRYKIIEKKQPVAFWCNPISGHNTLYWYLQNLGQGPELLIRYENEEAVDDSQLPKDRFSAERLKGVDSTLKIQPAELGDSAVYLCASSFRGSGELFFGEGSRLTVL.

The chain is built from TRBV2 and TRBJ1-6; TRBD1 matches 8 bases. The length of the CDR3 is 15 residues. The germline V gene encodes CDR1 SNHLY and CDR2 FYNNEI. V was pared by 9 bases and J by 6 bases, with 10 bases of the junction left unmatched. For the CDR3, the DNA is TGTGCCAGTTACGGGACAGGCGCTCTTAATTCACCCCTCCACTTT. Amino acid sequence: CASYGTGALNSPLHF.

This chain connects TRBV14 to TRBJ2-3, with a weak D call TRBD2 (6 bases). This CDR3 has 12 residues. V lost 5 bases and J lost 11, with 14 bases in between. CDR1 and CDR2 from the germline V gene are SGHDN and FVKESK. As DNA, the CDR3 is TGTGCCAGCAGCGGAGGGCCTCGTGGGCAGTATTTT. Its protein is CASSGGPRGQYF.

The chain carries TRBV29-1 and TRBJ2-1, with 10 bases identical to TRBD2. This CDR3 is 14 amino acids long. Trimming cost V 3 bases and J 8 bases; bases outside gene matches: 7. Germline CDR1 is SQVTM and CDR2 is ANQGSEA. CDR3 nucleotides: TGCAGCGTTGAGGTCAGCGGGAGGGCCTATGAGCAGTTCTTC. Its protein is CSVEVSGRAYEQFF.

The chain employs TRBV7-9 and TRBJ2-7; a weak D match, TRBD1 (6 bases). The CDR3 consists of 14 residues. Trimming shortened V by 1 base and J by 3 bases, and 10 bases separated the two germline ends. Germline loops: CDR1 SEHNR, CDR2 FQNEAQ (reference sequence). This CDR3 reads CASSLVGQHYEQYV. The CDR3 bases are TGTGCCAGCAGCTTAGTAGGACAGCACTACGAGCAGTACGTC.

V gene TRBV6-2 or TRBV6-3 combines with J gene TRBJ1-1; TRBD1 matches 8 bases. This CDR3 has 16 amino acids. From germline, CDR1 is MNHEY and CDR2 SVGEGT. Trimming removed 2 bases from V and 6 bases from J; junction bases left unmatched: 11. In DNA, the CDR3 is TGTGCCAGCAGTTACACCCGGACAGGGCTAAGGGCTGAAGCTTTCTTT. Its translation is CASSYTRTGLRAEAFF.